The clone carrying this TCR beta chain was seen at least ten times. Primers used for first-strand cDNA, a TRAV- and TRBV-specific set, covered both alpha and beta chains. A 20-cycle PCR with a constant-region primer and V-primer adapter amplified TCRs. MiXCR, applied by TCRdb to the reads, yields one record per CDR3 protein. This repertoire shows some 100,000 distinct CDR3 sequences, around a fifth found once; its top ten account for around 13%. Time point specified: after trial treatment. The sample's treatment: LDRT plus nivolumab, ipilimumab, low-dose cyclophosphamide and aspirin (RACIN trial). This sample is drawn from a study of low-dose radiotherapy and immunotherapy resistance in tumors. This clonotype was obtained from a female donor with ovarian cancer. The specimen comprised PBMCs, sampled after low-dose radiotherapy plus immunotherapy.

The CDR3: CASSLLAESYEQYF. The CDR3 DNA sequence: TGTGCCAGCTCATTACTAGCTGAATCCTACGAGCAGTACTTC. This sequence joins TRBV18 and TRBJ2-7, with D possibly matching TRBD2 (6 bases). V was shortened by 5 bases and J by 1 base, with 12 bases between the two germline ends. This CDR3 comprises 14 residues. Per germline, CDR1 KGHSH and CDR2 LQKENI.